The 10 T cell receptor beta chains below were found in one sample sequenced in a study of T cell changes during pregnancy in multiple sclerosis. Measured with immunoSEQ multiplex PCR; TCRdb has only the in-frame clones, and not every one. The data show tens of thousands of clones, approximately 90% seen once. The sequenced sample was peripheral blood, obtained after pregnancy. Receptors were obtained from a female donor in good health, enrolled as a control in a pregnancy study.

CDR3 nucleotide sequence: TGTGCCAGTGGGGGGACGCAACAAGAGACCCAGTACTTC. Its protein product is CASGGTQQETQYF. This chain connects TRBV2 to TRBJ2-5; a possible D gene is TRBD2 (6 bases). The CDR3 consists of 13 residues. Germline values: CDR1 SNHLY, CDR2 FYNNEI. V lost 9 bases to trimming and J lost 2 bases, with 13 bases between them.

CDR3 sequence: CASSFWGGLAVLEQFF. The DNA of the CDR3 is TGTGCCAGCAGTTTTTGGGGGGGACTAGCGGTACTTGAGCAGTTCTTC. The V and J genes are TRBV7-2 and TRBJ2-1; 11 nucleotides align to TRBD2. Germline V gene data show CDR1 as SGHTA and CDR2 as FQGNSA. This CDR3 is 16 amino acids long. J was trimmed by 9 bases and V by 6 bases; bases with no gene match: 13.

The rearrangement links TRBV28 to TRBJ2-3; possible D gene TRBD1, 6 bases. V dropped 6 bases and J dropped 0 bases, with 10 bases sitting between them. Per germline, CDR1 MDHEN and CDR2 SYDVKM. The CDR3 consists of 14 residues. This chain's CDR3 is CASRARGSTDTQYF. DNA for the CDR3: TGTGCCAGCAGAGCCAGGGGCAGCACAGATACGCAGTATTTT.

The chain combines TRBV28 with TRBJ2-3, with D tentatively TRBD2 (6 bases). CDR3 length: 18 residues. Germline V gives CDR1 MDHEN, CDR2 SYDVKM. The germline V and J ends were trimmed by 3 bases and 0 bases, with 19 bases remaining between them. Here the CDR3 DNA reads TGTGCCAGCAGTTTCCCACCTACGGACTACACTAGCACAGATACGCAGTATTTT. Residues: CASSFPPTDYTSTDTQYF. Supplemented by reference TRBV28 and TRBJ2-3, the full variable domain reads DVKVTQSSRYLVKRTGEKVFLECVQDMDHENMFWYRQDPGLGLRLIYFSYDVKMKEKGDIPEGYSVSREKKERFSLILESASTNQTSMYLCASSFPPTDYTSTDTQYFGPGTRLTVL.

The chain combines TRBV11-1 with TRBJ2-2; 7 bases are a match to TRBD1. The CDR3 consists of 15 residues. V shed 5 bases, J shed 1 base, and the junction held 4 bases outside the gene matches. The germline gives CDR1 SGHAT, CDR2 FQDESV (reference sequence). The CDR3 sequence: CASSPRTGNTGELFF. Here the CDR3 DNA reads TGTGCCAGCAGCCCGAGGACAGGGAACACCGGGGAGCTGTTTTTT.

The CDR3 region is CASSLSTPRVEFF. CDR3 nucleotide sequence: TGTGCCAGCAGTTTATCGACACCCCGAGTTGAGTTCTTC. This chain joins TRBV27 and TRBJ2-1, with no clear D. CDR3 size: 13 residues. Deletions cut 0 bases from V and 14 bases from J, with 14 bases between. Germline V CDR1 and CDR2: MNHEY, SMNVEV (reference sequence).

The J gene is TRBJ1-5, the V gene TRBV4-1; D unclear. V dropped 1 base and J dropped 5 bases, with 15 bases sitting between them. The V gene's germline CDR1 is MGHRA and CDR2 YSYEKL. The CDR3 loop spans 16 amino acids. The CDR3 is CASSQGSEVAYQPQHF. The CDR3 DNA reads TGCGCCAGCAGCCAAGGTTCAGAGGTAGCGTATCAGCCCCAGCATTTT.

CDR3 DNA sequence: TGTGCCAGTAGTATAGATAGAGGGACAGGGGGTTCGAGCAATCAGCCCCAGCATTTT. Its protein product is CASSIDRGTGGSSNQPQHF. V usage is TRBV19 and J usage is TRBJ1-5; 11 nucleotides align to TRBD1. The CDR3 runs 19 residues. V lost 0 bases to trimming and J lost 1 base; unmatched junction nucleotides: 8. CDR1 LNHDA and CDR2 SQIVND come from the germline V gene (reference sequence).

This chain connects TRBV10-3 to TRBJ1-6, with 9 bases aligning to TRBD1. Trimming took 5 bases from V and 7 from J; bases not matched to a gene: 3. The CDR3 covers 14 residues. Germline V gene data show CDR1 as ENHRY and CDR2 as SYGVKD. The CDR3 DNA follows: TGTGCCATCAGTACAGGGACAGGGAATTCACCCCTCCACTTT. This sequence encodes CAISTGTGNSPLHF.

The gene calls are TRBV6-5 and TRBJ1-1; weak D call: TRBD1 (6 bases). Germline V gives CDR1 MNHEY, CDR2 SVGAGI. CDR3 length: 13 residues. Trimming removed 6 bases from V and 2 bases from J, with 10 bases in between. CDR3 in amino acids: CASSRGGNTEAFF. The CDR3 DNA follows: TGTGCCAGCAGCCGAGGGGGTAACACTGAAGCTTTCTTT.